One and the same sample provided the 32 T cell receptor beta chains below, sequenced in a study of T cell responses to AZD1222 COVID-19 vaccine. Data came from immunoSEQ multiplex PCR; TCRdb stores just in-frame clones and leaves some out. The sample lists roughly 140,000 clones, 93% occurring once. Specimen: peripheral blood, collected after recovery from COVID-19. All receptors come from an adult who had recovered from COVID-19.

The chain joins TRBV4-1 to TRBJ2-1; 12 positions match TRBD2. The V gene end was trimmed by 4 bases and the J gene end by 2 bases; junction bases not matched to a gene: 3. Germline V lookup: CDR1 MGHRA, CDR2 YSYEKL. CDR3 length: 16 amino acids. In DNA, the CDR3 is TGCGCCAGCAGCCCCCGACTAGCGGGAGCCTACAATGAGCAGTTCTTC. Translating it yields CASSPRLAGAYNEQFF.

V is TRBV27 and J is TRBJ1-5; D is unresolved. Looked up from germline, CDR1 is MNHEY and CDR2 is SMNVEV (reference sequence). Trimming removed 0 bases from V and 5 bases from J, with 11 bases in between. The CDR3 runs to 15 residues. CDR3 in DNA: TGTGCCAGCAGTTTATCGGGGATGGCCCATCAGCCCCAGCATTTT. This encodes CASSLSGMAHQPQHF.

The chain joins TRBV9 to TRBJ2-7; D not resolved. The germline V gene encodes CDR1 SGDLS and CDR2 YYNGEE. The CDR3 consists of 14 residues. Deletions cut 0 bases from V and 5 bases from J, with 12 bases between. The CDR3 bases are TGTGCCAGCAGCGTAGTTAGCAGTTGGGACGAGCAGTACTTC. Its translation is CASSVVSSWDEQYF.

The table lists this clone with a count of one. The J gene is TRBJ2-1, the V gene TRBV7-6; 10 bases are a match to TRBD2. Germline V gene lookup returns CDR1 SGHVS and CDR2 FNYEAQ. The CDR3 extends over 15 amino acids. Trimming at V came to 5 bases and at J to 7 bases, leaving 8 bases not matched to a gene. CDR3 DNA sequence: TGTGCCAGCAGCCCTTCTAGCGGGAGAGGTAATGAGCAGTTCTTC. This sequence encodes CASSPSSGRGNEQFF.

The chain employs TRBV2 and TRBJ2-3; 10 nucleotides match TRBD2. This CDR3 is built from 14 residues. V shed 7 bases and J 2 bases; nucleotides not matched to a gene: 3. Germline CDR1 SNHLY, CDR2 FYNNEI. CDR3 sequence reads: CASKTSGATDTQYF. The CDR3 nucleotides read TGTGCCAGCAAAACTAGCGGGGCCACAGATACGCAGTATTTT.

V usage is TRBV6-5 and J usage is TRBJ1-2; tentative D call: TRBD1 (5 bases). Trimming removed 6 bases from V and 4 bases from J, with 9 bases in between. There are 12 residues in the CDR3. The germline CDR1 and CDR2 sequences are MNHEY and SVGAGI. In nucleotides, the CDR3 is TGTGCCAGCAGCCGCGACAGCTATGGCTACACCTTC. Protein sequence: CASSRDSYGYTF.

The chain combines TRBV28 with TRBJ1-5; tentatively, D is TRBD1 (5 bases). The CDR3 runs to 13 residues. The germline V gene encodes CDR1 MDHEN and CDR2 SYDVKM. The V end was cut by 6 bases, the J end by 8 bases, with 14 bases between. In DNA form, the CDR3 reads TGTGCCAGCAGATACTCAGACAGAGAGCCCCAGCATTTT. Amino acid sequence: CASRYSDREPQHF.

V gene TRBV7-9 combines with J gene TRBJ2-5, with TRBD1 identical over 7 bases. J lost 5 bases, V lost 2 bases, and 8 bases had no gene match. The CDR3 extends over 15 amino acids. Germline CDR1 is SEHNR and CDR2 is FQNEAQ (reference sequence). For the CDR3, the DNA is TGTGCCAGCAGCTTAACGGGACAGCCAGTGGAGACCCAGTACTTC. As protein: CASSLTGQPVETQYF.

This chain connects TRBV7-2 to TRBJ2-7; weak D call: TRBD2 (6 bases). CDR3 length: 13 amino acids. Per the germline V gene, CDR1 is SGHTA and CDR2 is FQGNSA. Trimming took 7 bases from V and 3 from J, leaving 13 bases between them. The CDR3 region has the DNA TGTGCCAGCACCCAGGGAGGATTCTACGAGCAGTACTTC. Translating gives CASTQGGFYEQYF.

This sequence joins TRBV2 and TRBJ2-7; 11 bases match TRBD2. The CDR3 sequence is 14 residues long. J gave up 3 bases and V 6 bases, and 4 bases lay outside the gene matches. Germline V gene sequence: CDR1 SNHLY, CDR2 FYNNEI. CDR3 DNA sequence: TGTGCCAGCAGGGGGACTAGCGGAGACTACGAGCAGTACTTC. This codes for CASRGTSGDYEQYF. Together with reference TRBV2 and TRBJ2-7, the CDR3 gives the full variable domain: EPEVTQTPSHQVTQMGQEVILRCVPISNHLYFYWYRQILGQKVEFLVSFYNNEISEKSEIFDDQFSVERPDGSNFTLKIRSTKLEDSAMYFCASRGTSGDYEQYFGPGTRLTVT.

The chain is built from TRBV5-8 and TRBJ1-1; no reliable D call. Germline V CDR1 and CDR2: SGHTS, YDEGEE. Trimming left V 0 bases short and J 0 bases short, with 3 bases between. The CDR3 covers 13 residues. Written as DNA, the CDR3 is TGTGCCAGCAGCTTGGACCTGAACACTGAAGCTTTCTTT. Its protein is CASSLDLNTEAFF.

This clone was picked up a small number of times. This chain joins TRBV30 and TRBJ1-1, with D perhaps matching TRBD1 (5 bases). CDR3 length equals 14 residues. Germline lookup yields CDR1 GTSNPN and CDR2 SVGIG (reference sequence). Trimming shortened V by 2 bases and J by 4 bases, and 14 bases separated the two germline ends. The CDR3 loop reads CAWSYGASGTEAFF. CDR3 DNA: TGTGCCTGGAGTTACGGGGCTAGCGGCACTGAAGCTTTCTTT.

J is TRBJ1-4 and V is TRBV28; 11 bases fit TRBD1. J was trimmed by 7 bases and V by 6 bases; bases with no gene match: 10. Germline values: CDR1 MDHEN, CDR2 SYDVKM. The CDR3 extends over 16 amino acids. CDR3 nucleotide sequence: TGTGCCAGCAGGACGGACAGGGGGCCGCGGGGTGAAAAACTGTTTTTT. This gives the protein CASRTDRGPRGEKLFF.

The chain couples TRBV7-9 to TRBJ2-2; D is ambiguous. Germline CDR1 and CDR2: SEHNR and FQNEAQ (reference sequence). V shed 5 bases and J shed 5 bases, with 9 bases lying between them. The CDR3 loop spans 13 amino acids. The CDR3 region has the DNA TGTGCCAGCAGCCCATCCTTAACCGGGGAGCTGTTTTTT. Translation: CASSPSLTGELFF.

V gene TRBV6-5 combines with J gene TRBJ1-1; D call uncertain. Looked up from germline, CDR1 is MNHEY and CDR2 is SVGAGI. The CDR3 runs to 14 residues. The ends were cut back, 6 bases at V and 2 bases at J, with 13 bases in the middle. CDR3 nucleotide sequence: TGTGCCAGCAGCCCAAGGCCCACAAACACTGAAGCTTTCTTT. This codes for CASSPRPTNTEAFF.

The CDR3 DNA reads TGTGCCATCAGTATCGGACTAGCGGGATTCAATGAGCAGTTCTTC. Translating gives CAISIGLAGFNEQFF. The rearrangement links TRBV10-3 to TRBJ2-1; 12 nucleotides match TRBD2. Germline CDR1 is ENHRY and CDR2 is SYGVKD. The CDR3 has 15 residues. V gave up 5 bases and J gave up 6 bases; unmatched junction bases: 5.

V is TRBV7-9 and J is TRBJ2-3; D is unresolved. Trimming took 5 bases from V and 4 from J, leaving 4 bases between them. The CDR3 has 11 amino acids. In germline, CDR1 is SEHNR, CDR2 FQNEAQ (reference sequence). The CDR3 loop is CASSGPDTQYF. In nucleotides, the CDR3 is TGTGCCAGCAGCGGGCCAGATACGCAGTATTTT.

The chain links TRBV3-1 (or the pseudogene TRBV3-2) to TRBJ2-7; TRBD2 matches at 8 bases. From germline, CDR1 is LGHDT and CDR2 YNNKEL (reference sequence). The CDR3 is 17 amino acids. Trimming cost V 0 bases and J 7 bases; bases outside gene matches: 14. The CDR3 DNA sequence: TGTGCCAGCAGCCAAGATGAGGCCCGGGAGGGGTCGTGGGAGCAGTACTTC. This encodes CASSQDEAREGSWEQYF.

The rearrangement joins TRBV21-1 to TRBJ1-2. TRBV21-1 is recorded as a pseudogene. This CDR3 region has 18 residues. CDR3 bases: TGTGCCAGCAGCAAAGCCAACGGCTGGGGAATGGCTAACTATGGCTACACCTTC. Its translation: CASSKANGWGMANYGYTF.

The V call is TRBV6-5, the J call TRBJ1-3; no definite D call. With 5 bases removed from V and 7 bases from J, the gap between germline ends came to 9 bases. The germline CDR1 and CDR2 sequences are MNHEY and SVGAGI. This CDR3 comprises 12 residues. The CDR3 DNA reads TGTGCCAGCAGTCAGATTGGGAACACCATATATTTT. Its protein product is CASSQIGNTIYF.

The chain joins TRBV30 to TRBJ2-3; 7 nucleotides line up with TRBD1. Unmatched junction bases numbered 12, after V lost 3 bases and J lost 6 bases. The CDR3 has 15 residues. Germline CDR1 reads GTSNPN; CDR2 reads SVGIG (reference sequence). The CDR3 region has the DNA TGTGCCTGGAGGGAAAAAGGACAGGTCTTGGATACGCAGTATTTT. Protein: CAWREKGQVLDTQYF.

The V call is TRBV28, the J call TRBJ1-6, with 9 bases lining up with TRBD1. CDR1 is MDHEN and CDR2 is SYDVKM in the germline V gene. The CDR3 is made up of 14 amino acids. V lost 6 bases to trimming and J lost 17 bases; unmatched junction nucleotides: 14. The CDR3 DNA is TGTGCCAGCAGGCCCGGGACAGGGAAAGTTCGCTTCCACTTT. It codes for CASRPGTGKVRFHF.

The genes are TRBV3-1 (or the pseudogene TRBV3-2) and TRBJ2-7; D possibly corresponds to TRBD2 (5 bases). V was pared by 1 base and J by 4 bases, with 14 bases between. Germline-derived CDR1 and CDR2 are LGHDT and YNNKEL (reference sequence). This CDR3 spans 15 amino acids. CDR3 region: CASSQGGFERYEQYF. The CDR3 coding sequence is TGTGCCAGCAGCCAAGGAGGGTTCGAGCGTTACGAGCAGTACTTC.

The rearrangement joins TRBV28 to TRBJ2-7; 7 nucleotides align to TRBD2. V trimming: 6 bases; J trimming: 5 bases; junction bases outside the gene matches: 7. This CDR3 spans 13 amino acids. The germline gives CDR1 MDHEN, CDR2 SYDVKM. The CDR3 sequence: CASRLGLSHEQYF. The DNA for the CDR3 is TGTGCCAGCAGATTGGGACTATCCCACGAGCAGTACTTC.

This sequence joins TRBV6-5 and TRBJ1-1, with D possibly being TRBD1 (5 bases). The CDR3 loop spans 13 amino acids. The V end was cut by 7 bases, the J end by 1 base, with 10 bases between. Looked up from germline, CDR1 is MNHEY and CDR2 is SVGAGI. The CDR3 DNA reads as TGTGCCAGCAACCAAGGACAGAACACTGAAGCTTTCTTT. Residues: CASNQGQNTEAFF.

The chain recombines TRBV19 with TRBJ2-3; perhaps D is TRBD1 or TRBD2 (6 bases each). Germline V gene lookup returns CDR1 LNHDA and CDR2 SQIVND (reference sequence). V was trimmed by 3 bases and J by 1 base, leaving 23 bases between them. The length of the CDR3 is 19 residues. The CDR3 DNA reads TGTGCCAGTAGTATTGGGATCCGGGGGCCAACGCCGGGCACAGATACGCAGTATTTT. Translated, it gives CASSIGIRGPTPGTDTQYF.

This chain joins TRBV27 and TRBJ2-7; 10 bases align to TRBD2. CDR3 length: 15 residues. Germline V gene lookup returns CDR1 MNHEY and CDR2 SMNVEV (reference sequence). The junction had 1 base not matched to a gene; V was cut back by 2 bases and J by 0 bases. In DNA form, the CDR3 reads TGTGCCAGCAGTTTAGCTAGCGGGAGCTCCTACGAGCAGTACTTC. Translation gives CASSLASGSSYEQYF.

The genes are TRBV3-1 (or the pseudogene TRBV3-2) and TRBJ2-5, with D hard to call. Germline V gene sequence: CDR1 LGHDT, CDR2 YNNKEL (reference sequence). The CDR3 consists of 14 residues. The ends were cut back, 0 bases at V and 5 bases at J, with 10 bases in the middle. CDR3 sequence (DNA): TGTGCCAGCAGCCAAGAATTCGTTAGGGAGACCCAGTACTTC. The encoded protein is CASSQEFVRETQYF.

This rearrangement joins TRBV28 to TRBJ2-7; D might be TRBD1 or TRBD2, each matching 5 bases. Per germline, CDR1 MDHEN and CDR2 SYDVKM. This CDR3 region has 14 residues. V was clipped by 7 bases and J by 2 bases, with 15 bases between them. Written as DNA, the CDR3 is TGTGCCAGCAAGACGTCCCGGGGACCCTACGAGCAGTACTTC. Amino acids: CASKTSRGPYEQYF. The entire variable domain, with the rest obtained from reference TRBV28 and TRBJ2-7, is as follows: DVKVTQSSRYLVKRTGEKVFLECVQDMDHENMFWYRQDPGLGLRLIYFSYDVKMKEKGDIPEGYSVSREKKERFSLILESASTNQTSMYLCASKTSRGPYEQYFGPGTRLTVT.

The V call is TRBV4-1, the J call TRBJ1-2; TRBD1 matches 7 bases. Germline loops: CDR1 MGHRA, CDR2 YSYEKL. The CDR3 runs to 14 residues. With V trimmed by 4 bases and J by 5 bases, 7 bases remained unmatched. CDR3 region: CASSPSGGEYGYTF. The CDR3 bases are TGCGCCAGCAGCCCATCAGGGGGGGAATATGGCTACACCTTC.

V and J are TRBV14 and TRBJ2-1; 8 bases fit TRBD2. V lost 3 bases, J lost 7 bases, and 8 bases stayed unmatched. Per germline, CDR1 SGHDN and CDR2 FVKESK. The CDR3 extends over 15 amino acids. CDR3 loop: CASSHGERETNEQFF. DNA for the CDR3: TGTGCCAGCAGCCATGGAGAGCGGGAGACGAATGAGCAGTTCTTC.

The chain combines TRBV6-4 with TRBJ2-2; D remains ambiguous. CDR1 is MRHNA and CDR2 is SNTAGT in the germline V gene. Deletions cut 5 bases from V and 5 bases from J, with 9 bases between. The CDR3 has 13 residues. In DNA, the CDR3 is TGTGCCAGCAGTTCTCCAGAGACCGGGGAGCTGTTTTTT. This codes for CASSSPETGELFF.